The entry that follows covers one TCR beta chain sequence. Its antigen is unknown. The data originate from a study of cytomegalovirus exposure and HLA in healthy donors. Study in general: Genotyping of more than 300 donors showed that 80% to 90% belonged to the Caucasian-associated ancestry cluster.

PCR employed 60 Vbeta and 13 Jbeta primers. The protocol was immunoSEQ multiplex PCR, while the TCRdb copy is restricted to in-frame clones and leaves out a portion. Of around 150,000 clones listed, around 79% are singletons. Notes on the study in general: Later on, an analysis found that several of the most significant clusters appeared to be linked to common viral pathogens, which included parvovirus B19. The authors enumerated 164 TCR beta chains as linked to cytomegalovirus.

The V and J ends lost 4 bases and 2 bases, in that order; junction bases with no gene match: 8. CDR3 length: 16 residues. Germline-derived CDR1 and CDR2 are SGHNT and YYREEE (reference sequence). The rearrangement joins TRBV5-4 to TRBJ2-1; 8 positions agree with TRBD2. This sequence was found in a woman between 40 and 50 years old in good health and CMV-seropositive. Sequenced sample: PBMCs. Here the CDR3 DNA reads TGTGCCAGCAGCATCGGGGGGGGGACCCCCTACAATGAGCAGTTCTTC. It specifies CASSIGGGTPYNEQFF.